This TCR beta chain was captured by sequencing in a study of T cell clones after liver transplantation. Turning to the study itself: Post-transplant blood was tracked for graft-donor-reactive T cell clones identified in a pre-transplant mixed lymphocyte reaction. Standard immunosuppression, with no induction, continued until 12-24 months after transplant. Patients counted as tolerant after at least one year off all immunosuppression, enzymes not exceeding twice normal.

The data were produced by immunoSEQ multiplex PCR, yet TCRdb's version contains in-frame clones alone and is incomplete. The sample includes tens of thousands of clones, over 85% seen only once; the top ten take 20% to 25%. Between the trimmed V and J ends, which lost 1 base and 1 base, there was a span of 9 bases. Per germline, CDR1 MGHRA and CDR2 YSYEKL. The CDR3 contains 15 residues. CD3+CD4+ and CD3+CD8+ cells were FACS-sorted from thawed unstimulated PBMCs. This chain joins TRBV4-1 and TRBJ2-3; the D is unclear. The sample consisted of CD8+ T cells from blood, taken approximately 27 months after liver transplant. This receptor was taken from a human patient who received a liver transplant. The graft donor may have given rise to some T cells. CDR3: CASSQVALGTDTQYF. The CDR3 DNA follows: TGCGCCAGCAGCCAAGTCGCCTTAGGCACAGATACGCAGTATTTT.